This T cell receptor beta chain was documented in a study of OX40 agonist ivuxolimab in advanced cancers. Study summary: From 23 to 79 years was the age range, with a mean of around 57 years, and nearly 85% were male. Study-wide results and caveats: The investigators did not determine what antigen specificity the expanded peripheral T cells had. The CD4+ and CD8+ T cells in the blood had expanded clonally by week 6 at 0.1 to 3.0 mg/kg.

In germline, CDR1 is GTSNPN, CDR2 SVGIG (reference sequence). V trimming: 8 bases; J trimming: 0 bases; junction bases outside the gene matches: 8. This CDR3 comprises 14 residues. With regard to this clone: Its antigen is still unknown.

The repertoire was sequenced with immunoSEQ multiplex PCR; TCRdb's copy has only in-frame clones and lacks some. The data show approximately 62,000 clones, approximately 88% seen once. The origin of this receptor is an adult with an advanced solid tumor such as melanoma, head and neck, liver or kidney cancer. This chain links TRBV30 with TRBJ1-2; 8 bases are a match to TRBD1. This specimen consisted of CD4+ or CD8+ T cells sorted from blood, obtained in a trial of the OX40 agonist ivuxolimab. The chain's CDR3 is CAANRGTSNYGYTF. CDR3 DNA sequence: TGTGCCGCAAACAGGGGGACATCTAACTATGGCTACACCTTC.